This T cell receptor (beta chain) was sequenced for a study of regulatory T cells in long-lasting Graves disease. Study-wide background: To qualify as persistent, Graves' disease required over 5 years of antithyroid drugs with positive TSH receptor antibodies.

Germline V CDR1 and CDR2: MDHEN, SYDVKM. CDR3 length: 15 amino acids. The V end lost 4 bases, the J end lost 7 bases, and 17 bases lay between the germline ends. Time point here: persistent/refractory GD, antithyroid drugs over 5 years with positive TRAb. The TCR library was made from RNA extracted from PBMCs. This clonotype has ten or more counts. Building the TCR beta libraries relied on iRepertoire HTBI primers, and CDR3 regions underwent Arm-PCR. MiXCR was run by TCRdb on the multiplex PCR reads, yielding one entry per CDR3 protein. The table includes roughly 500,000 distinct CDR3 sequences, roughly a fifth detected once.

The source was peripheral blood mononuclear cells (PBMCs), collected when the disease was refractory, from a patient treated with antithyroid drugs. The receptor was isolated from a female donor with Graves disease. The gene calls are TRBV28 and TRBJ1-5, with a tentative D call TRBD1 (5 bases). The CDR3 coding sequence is TGTGCCAGCAGTTCCCGGGACTCTCGAAGGCAGCCCCAGCATTTT. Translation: CASSSRDSRRQPQHF.